Each of the 16 T cell receptor beta chains below was sequenced from the same sample in a study of tumor and adjacent non-tumor tissue in lung cancer. RNA was extracted from bulk tissue without any cell sorting. Three rounds of nested PCR, following a modified ARM-PCR protocol, produced the TCRbeta library. TCRdb itself ran the multiplex PCR reads through MiXCR, one entry per CDR3 protein. The sample lists about 120,000 distinct CDR3 sequences; under 90% were seen once. Sequenced sample: lung tumor tissue. The source is a man between 65 and 85 years old with non-small cell lung cancer.

This clonotype is a singleton in its sample. Its ends do not fully match the called genes, so a read error is possible. V gene TRBV5-6 combines with J gene TRBJ2-2, with a weak D call TRBD2 (5 bases). CDR1 and CDR2 from the germline V gene are SGHDT and YYEEEE. The CDR3 runs to 16 residues. The CDR3 DNA reads as TGTGCCAGCACCTTGGCATGGCAGGAGGTCACCGGGGAGCTGTTTTTT. It is translated as CASTLAWQEVTGELFF.

Concerning this clonotype: A read error may account for a junction end that differs from germline. CDR3 coding DNA: TGTGCTAGCAGTGGAGCACAGGTAACAAGGGAGCAGTACTTC. The encoded protein is CASSGAQVTREQYF. V usage is TRBV6-1 and J usage is TRBJ2-7, with D tentatively TRBD1 (5 bases). CDR1 and CDR2 (germline): MNHNS, SASEGT. CDR3 length equals 14 residues.

Points on this clonotype: One end of the junction varies from germline; a read error may be responsible. The chain recombines TRBV4-2 with TRBJ2-1; 7 nucleotides line up with TRBD2. Germline CDR1 is LGHNA and CDR2 is YNFKEQ. This CDR3 region has 16 residues. Here the CDR3 DNA reads TGTGCCGGCAGTCAAGATCCCGGGCTAGCGGTTGGAGAGCAGTTATTC. This codes for CAGSQDPGLAVGEQLF.

V gene TRBV4-1 combines with J gene TRBJ1-1, with a tentative D call TRBD1 (5 bases). Germline V gene data show CDR1 as MGHRA and CDR2 as YSYEKL. The CDR3 extends over 14 amino acids. V lost 6 bases to trimming and J lost 5 bases, with 16 bases between them. The CDR3 loop is CASSQLGVRTEAFF. CDR3 in DNA: TGCGCCAGCAGTCAACTGGGGGTTCGGACTGAAGCTTTCTTT.

Concerning this clonotype itself: The junction and the germline gene differ at one end; a read error may be behind it. The chain employs TRBV20-1 and TRBJ2-7; 7 bases agree with TRBD1. The CDR3 has 11 residues. Germline V gene lookup returns CDR1 DFQATT and CDR2 SNEGSKA (reference sequence). The CDR3 DNA follows: TGCAGTGCTGACAGGGTCTACGAACAGTACTTC. This sequence encodes CSADRVYEQYF.

This clonotype was counted at least ten times. The chain recombines TRBV5-4 with TRBJ1-4, with D maybe TRBD1 (6 bases). V gave up 4 bases and J gave up 2 bases, with 12 bases separating them. The CDR3 runs to 15 residues. The germline V gene encodes CDR1 SGHNT and CDR2 YYREEE (reference sequence). In nucleotides, the CDR3 is TGTGCCAGCAGCGCCGGGACATTCACTAATGAAAAACTGTTTTTT. It codes for CASSAGTFTNEKLFF.

As concerns this clonotype: It may be a read error: a sequence one base away is much more abundant. V usage is TRBV28 and J usage is TRBJ1-2, with a tentative D call TRBD1 (6 bases). Germline assignment: CDR1 MDHEN and CDR2 SYDVKM. The CDR3 extends over 14 amino acids. V lost 6 bases, J lost 1 base, and 12 bases lay in between. Written as DNA, the CDR3 is TGTGCCAGCAGAGGAAGGGGGTTTAACTATGGCTACACCTTC. It codes for CASRGRGFNYGYTF.

As regards this clonotype: The junction and the germline gene differ at one end; a read error may be behind it. This rearrangement joins TRBV12-3 or TRBV12-4 to TRBJ2-7; 7 bases line up with TRBD1. CDR3 size: 14 residues. The CDR3 loop is CAGSLWDSVYEQYF. The DNA of the CDR3 is TGTGCCGGCAGTTTATGGGACAGTGTCTACGAGCAGTACTTC.

The V and J genes are TRBV12-3 or TRBV12-4 and TRBJ2-1; 8 bases are shared with TRBD2. There are 14 residues in the CDR3. J lost 12 bases, V lost 5 bases, and 12 bases had no gene match. This CDR3 is CASSLAGGSDVQFF. Written as DNA, the CDR3 is TGTGCCAGCAGTCTGGCGGGGGGCTCTGATGTGCAGTTCTTC.

As regards this clonotype: The junction and the germline gene differ at one end; a read error may be behind it. The chain joins TRBV6-1 to TRBJ2-7; D unclear. Germline V gene sequence: CDR1 MNHNS, CDR2 SASEGT. CDR3 size: 14 residues. The DNA for the CDR3 is TGTGCCAGCAGTGACCCAACGCTTACTTACGAGCAGCACTTC. Translating it yields CASSDPTLTYEQHF.

The genes are TRBV11-2 and TRBJ2-1, with a weak D call TRBD2 (6 bases). The CDR3 contains 18 residues. CDR1 and CDR2 from the germline V gene are SGHAT and FQNNGV. Between the trimmed V and J ends, which lost 2 bases and 0 bases, there was a span of 17 bases. The CDR3 coding sequence is TGTGCCAGCAGCTTAAATGGGCGGGACTTGGCCTCCTACAATGAGCAGTTCTTC. Residues: CASSLNGRDLASYNEQFF.

Of note for this clonotype: Relative to the germline gene, one junction end is altered; a read error may explain this. The V and J genes are TRBV11-2 and TRBJ2-7; 9 bases fit TRBD1. CDR3 length: 15 residues. The germline V gene has CDR1 SGHAT and CDR2 FQNNGV. This chain's CDR3 is CASSPGTGSSYDQYF. The CDR3 bases are TGTGCCAGCAGTCCCGGGACAGGGTCCTCCTACGATCAGTATTTC.

The gene calls are TRBV11-1 and TRBJ2-1; 7 positions match TRBD1. The V gene end was trimmed by 9 bases and the J gene end by 10 bases; junction bases not matched to a gene: 9. Germline-derived CDR1 and CDR2 are SGHAT and FQDESV (reference sequence). The CDR3 length is 12 residues. The chain's CDR3 is CARSDRRKEQFF. CDR3 in DNA: TGTGCCAGGTCGGACAGGCGCAAAGAGCAGTTCTTC.

Remarks on this clonotype: No conserved phenylalanine or tryptophan is present at the end of the CDR3, so a read error is the likely explanation. This chain joins TRBV28 and TRBJ2-3; D is unresolved. The CDR3 has 14 residues. Germline V gene lookup returns CDR1 MDHEN and CDR2 SYDVKM. CDR3 nucleotides: TGTGCCAGCAGTCCTCGAGACTGTACAGATAGGCAGTATTGT. This codes for CASSPRDCTDRQYC.

This chain joins TRBV30 and TRBJ2-5, with a possible D match to TRBD2 (6 bases). V dropped 2 bases and J dropped 0 bases, with 25 bases sitting between them. CDR3 length: 19 residues. Germline values: CDR1 GTSNPN, CDR2 SVGIG (reference sequence). CDR3 in amino acids: CAWSQVYQRRLGYQETQYF. The CDR3, as DNA: TGTGCCTGGAGTCAGGTCTATCAACGGAGACTAGGGTACCAAGAGACCCAGTACTTC.

To note about this clonotype: Its ends do not fully match the called genes, so a read error is possible. The rearrangement links TRBV11-2 to TRBJ2-7, with a weak D call TRBD1 (6 bases). There are 15 residues in the CDR3. Germline V gives CDR1 SGHAT, CDR2 FQNNGV. CDR3 residues: CASSHSIDRSYKQYF. DNA of the CDR3: TGTGCCAGCAGCCATTCAATCGACAGGTCCTACAAGCAGTACTTC.